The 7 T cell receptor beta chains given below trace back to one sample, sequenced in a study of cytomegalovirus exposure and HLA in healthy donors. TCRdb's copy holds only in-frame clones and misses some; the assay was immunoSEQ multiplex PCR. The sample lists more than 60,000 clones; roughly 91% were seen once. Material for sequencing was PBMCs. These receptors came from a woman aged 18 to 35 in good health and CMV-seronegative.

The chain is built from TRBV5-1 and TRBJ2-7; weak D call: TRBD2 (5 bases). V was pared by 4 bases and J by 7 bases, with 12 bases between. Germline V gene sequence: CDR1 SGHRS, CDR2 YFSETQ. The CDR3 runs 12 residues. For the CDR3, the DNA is TGCGCCAGCAGCGGGAGCACCGTAGAGCAGTACTTC. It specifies CASSGSTVEQYF.

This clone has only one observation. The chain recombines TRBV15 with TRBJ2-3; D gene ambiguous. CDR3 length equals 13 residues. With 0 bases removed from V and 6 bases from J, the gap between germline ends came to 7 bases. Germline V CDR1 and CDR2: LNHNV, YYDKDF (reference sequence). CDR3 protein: CATSRDAGDTQYF. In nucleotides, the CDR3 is TGTGCCACCAGCAGAGATGCAGGCGATACGCAGTATTTT. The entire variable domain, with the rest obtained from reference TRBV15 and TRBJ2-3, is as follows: DAMVIQNPRYQVTQFGKPVTLSCSQTLNHNVMYWYQQKSSQAPKLLFHYYDKDFNNEADTPDNFQSRRPNTSFCFLDIRSPGLGDTAMYLCATSRDAGDTQYFGPGTRLTVL.

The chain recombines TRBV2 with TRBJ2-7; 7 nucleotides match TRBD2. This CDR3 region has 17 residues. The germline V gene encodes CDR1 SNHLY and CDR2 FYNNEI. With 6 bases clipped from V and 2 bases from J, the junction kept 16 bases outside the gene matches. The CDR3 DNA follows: TGTGCCAGCAGACACATGGTTGTAGGCGGGGGTACCTACGAGCAGTACTTC. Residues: CASRHMVVGGGTYEQYF.

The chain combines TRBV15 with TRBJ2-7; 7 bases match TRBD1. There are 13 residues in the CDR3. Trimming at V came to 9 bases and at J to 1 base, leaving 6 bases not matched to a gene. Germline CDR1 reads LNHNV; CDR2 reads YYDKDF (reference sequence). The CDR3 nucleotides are TGTGCCACGGGGGACAGCTCTTCCTACGAGCAGTACTTC. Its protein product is CATGDSSSYEQYF.

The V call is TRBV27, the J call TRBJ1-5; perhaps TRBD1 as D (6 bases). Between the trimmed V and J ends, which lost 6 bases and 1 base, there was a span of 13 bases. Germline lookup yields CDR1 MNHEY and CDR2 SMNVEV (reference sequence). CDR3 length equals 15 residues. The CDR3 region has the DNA TGTGCCAGCAGGCAGGGGCGAATGAGCAATCAGCCCCAGCATTTT. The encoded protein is CASRQGRMSNQPQHF.

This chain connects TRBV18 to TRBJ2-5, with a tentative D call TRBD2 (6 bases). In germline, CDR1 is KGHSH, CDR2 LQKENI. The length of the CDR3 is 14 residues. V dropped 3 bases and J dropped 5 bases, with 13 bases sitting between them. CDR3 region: CASSPKIAAETQYF. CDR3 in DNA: TGTGCCAGCTCACCTAAAATAGCGGCGGAGACCCAGTACTTC. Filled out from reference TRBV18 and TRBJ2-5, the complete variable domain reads NAGVMQNPRHLVRRRGQEARLRCSPMKGHSHVYWYRQLPEEGLKFMVYLQKENIIDESGMPKERFSAEFPKEGPSILRIQQVVRGDSAAYFCASSPKIAAETQYFGPGTRLLVL.

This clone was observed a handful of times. Here the CDR3 DNA reads TGTGCCAGCAGCCCTAAGGGGGATAGGGGCCGCTCCTACGAGCAGTACTTC. Protein: CASSPKGDRGRSYEQYF. The V call is TRBV7-9, the J call TRBJ2-7, with D perhaps matching TRBD1 (6 bases). CDR3 length equals 17 residues. Germline assignment: CDR1 SEHNR and CDR2 FQNEAQ (reference sequence). The V end lost 5 bases, the J end lost 0 bases, and 20 bases lay between the germline ends.